The clone carrying this TCR beta chain was seen repeatedly, ten times or more. The target antigen is unknown. One entry per CDR3 protein, called by TCRdb with MiXCR from the RT-PCR reads. The data show 500,000 to 550,000 distinct CDR3 sequences, less than 10% seen once. Trimming left V 2 bases short and J 4 bases short, with 17 bases between. CDR3 length equals 16 residues. In germline, CDR1 is LGHDT, CDR2 YNNKEL (reference sequence). The sample comes from a study of response to subunit inactivated influenza vaccine. General observations from the study: Each seasonal flu vaccination may recruit only limited new T cells, authors suggested.

The clonotype was recovered from a man aged 50-75 years who received an inactivated influenza vaccine. Sequenced here: PBMCs from blood, sampled roughly 24 months after vaccination. J is TRBJ2-5 and V is TRBV3-1, with D unresolved. In DNA form, the CDR3 reads TGTGCCAGCAGCCAAACCCTCTATATTAAAGTAGAGACCCAGTACTTC. Its protein is CASSQTLYIKVETQYF.